Listed below are T cell receptor beta chains from one sample, sequenced in a study of blood T cell repertoires in COVID-19. Clones were read by immunoSEQ multiplex PCR, and TCRdb kept only the in-frame ones, dropping some. The repertoire holds 200,000 to 300,000 clones, with approximately 86% as singletons. Sequencing used peripheral blood. Every receptor here comes from a young man with active or convalescent COVID-19. CDR3s include the opening cysteine and the closing phenylalanine or tryptophan. The D gene is left open where the match is weak. The listing skips clone size in some rows; elsewhere it reads once, few, many or a size class.

>TRBJ1-1|-|-|TRBV6-2/TRBV6-3
CASSYSTTEAFF
TGTGCCAGCAGTTACTCGACGACTGAGGCTTTCTTT
>TRBJ2-7|-|-|TRBV25-1
CASSYGTSSYEQYF
TGTGCCAGCTCGTACGGGACATCCTCCTACGAGCAGTACTTC
>TRBJ2-5|-|TRBD2|TRBV19
CASSYGLALQETQYF
TGTGCCAGTAGTTACGGACTAGCGCTGCAAGAGACCCAGTACTTC
>TRBJ2-1|-|TRBD2|TRBV7-9
CASSLRLAGGSLWFF
TGTGCCAGCAGCTTAAGACTAGCGGGGGGATCCCTTTGGTTCTTC
>TRBJ2-7|-|-|TRBV3-1/TRBV3-2
CASSQGRTQGYEQYF
TGTGCCAGCAGCCAAGGGAGAACACAGGGATACGAGCAGTACTTC
>TRBJ1-6|-|TRBD1|TRBV4-1
CASSQGDRGYNSPLHF
TGCGCCAGCAGCCAAGGCGACAGGGGCTATAATTCACCCCTCCACTTT
>TRBJ1-1|-|TRBD1|TRBV4-1
CASSHRTGGYTEAFF
TGCGCCAGCAGCCACAGGACAGGGGGGTACACTGAAGCTTTCTTT
>TRBJ2-3|-|-|TRBV6-5
CASSWAGTSTDTQYF
TGTGCCAGCAGTTGGGCCGGGACTAGCACAGATACGCAGTATTTT
>TRBJ2-1|-|-|TRBV5-5
CASSLEGGSSYNEQFF
TGTGCCAGCAGCTTGGAGGGGGGGTCTTCCTACAATGAGCAGTTCTTC
>TRBJ1-1|-|-|TRBV5-1
CASSLVGREEAFF
TGCGCCAGCAGCTTGGTAGGCAGGGAAGAAGCTTTCTTT
>TRBJ2-7|once|TRBD2|TRBV9
CASSGGTSGDRRYF
TGTGCCAGCAGCGGTGGGACTAGCGGGGACCGCCGGTACTTC
>TRBJ2-7|-|TRBD1|TRBV5-1
CASSLGTGGQDSGLLYEQYF
TGCGCCAGCAGCTTGGGCACCGGGGGACAGGATTCGGGGTTACTATACGAGCAGTACTTC
>TRBJ1-1|once|-|TRBV11-2
CASSPNIPRQDPAFF
TGTGCCAGCAGCCCAAACATACCGAGACAGGATCCAGCTTTCTTT
>TRBJ2-5|-|-|TRBV3-1/TRBV3-2
CASSQEGSGAAETQYF
TGTGCCAGCAGCCAAGAGGGTAGCGGTGCGGCGGAGACCCAGTACTTC
>TRBJ2-7|once|-|TRBV5-4
CASSLLENSYEQYF
TGTGCCAGCAGCTTGCTAGAAAACTCCTACGAGCAGTACTTC
>TRBJ2-5|-|TRBD1|TRBV6-5
CASSYPKSTGGETQYF
TGTGCCAGCAGTTACCCCAAGAGCACAGGGGGGGAGACCCAGTACTTC
>TRBJ2-1|-|-|TRBV5-1
CASSQDRFGEQFF
TGCGCCAGCAGCCAGGACAGATTCGGTGAGCAGTTCTTC
>TRBJ2-3|-|TRBD1|TRBV9
CASSSRVQGASDTQYF
TGTGCCAGCAGCTCCCGTGTACAGGGGGCGAGTGATACGCAGTATTTT
>TRBJ2-1|-|TRBD2|TRBV19
CASMTSGPYNEQFF
TGTGCCAGTATGACTAGCGGTCCCTACAATGAGCAGTTCTTC
>TRBJ1-6|-|TRBD1|TRBV10-3
CAISESLGTGRANSPLHF
TGTGCCATCAGTGAGTCGTTGGGGACAGGGCGCGCTAATTCACCCCTCCACTTT
>TRBJ1-1|once|TRBD1|TRBV7-3
CASSPDRYAEAFF
TGTGCCAGCAGCCCGGACAGGTACGCTGAAGCTTTCTTT
>TRBJ2-1|-|-|TRBV9
CASSVERASSQFF
TGTGCCAGCAGCGTAGAGAGGGCGAGTTCGCAGTTCTTC
>TRBJ1-6|-|-|TRBV19
CASSSLADYSPLHF
TGTGCCAGTAGTTCCTTGGCAGATTATTCACCCCTCCACTTT
>TRBJ2-1|-|TRBD2|TRBV11-3
CASSLGTSSYNEQFF
TGTGCCAGCAGCTTGGGGACTAGTTCCTACAATGAGCAGTTCTTC
>TRBJ1-2|-|TRBD1|TRBV5-1
CASSLRQGGYTF
TGCGCCAGCAGCTTGCGACAGGGTGGTTACACCTTC
>TRBJ2-7|-|-|TRBV5-1
CASVGGGPKGEQYF
TGCGCCAGCGTCGGCGGAGGGCCGAAAGGCGAGCAGTACTTC
>TRBJ1-3|-|TRBD1|TRBV2
CASREGQFSGNTIYF
TGTGCCAGCAGGGAGGGACAGTTCTCTGGAAACACCATATATTTT
>TRBJ1-1|-|-|TRBV15
CATSRDGGGTWNTEAFF
TGTGCCACCAGCAGAGATGGGGGGGGGACATGGAACACTGAAGCTTTCTTT
>TRBJ1-5|many|-|TRBV27
CASSDRDGGQPQHF
TGTGCCAGCAGTGACCGGGACGGGGGGCAGCCCCAGCATTTT
>TRBJ1-5|-|-|TRBV28
CASSGGTEGWPQHF
TGTGCCAGCAGTGGGGGGACGGAAGGATGGCCCCAGCATTTT
>TRBJ1-4|-|TRBD1|TRBV7-8
CASSLGGTGGEKLFF
TGTGCCAGCAGCTTAGGTGGGACAGGGGGAGAAAAACTGTTTTTT
>TRBJ1-2|once|TRBD1|TRBV7-9
CASTRFLGQPQAGYGYTF
TGTGCCAGCACCCGTTTTTTGGGACAGCCCCAGGCGGGCTATGGCTACACCTTC
>TRBJ2-1|once|-|TRBV7-2
CASSLLPSRTNEQFF
TGTGCCAGCAGCTTATTACCGAGCCGTACGAATGAGCAGTTCTTC
>TRBJ2-5|-|-|TRBV19
CASSIGSGEETQYF
TGTGCCAGTAGTATAGGGTCAGGGGAAGAGACCCAGTACTTC
>TRBJ2-3|-|TRBD2|TRBV27
CASSLAGGPDTQYF
TGTGCCAGCAGTTTAGCGGGGGGGCCAGATACGCAGTATTTT
>TRBJ1-2|-|TRBD1|TRBV7-2
CASSSVPGQGATTF
TGTGCCAGCAGCTCAGTCCCGGGACAGGGGGCGACCACCTTC
>TRBJ2-1|-|TRBD2|TRBV7-9
CASSTGSGGSYNEQFF
TGTGCCAGCAGCACGGGTAGCGGGGGCTCCTACAATGAGCAGTTCTTC
>TRBJ2-7|-|-|TRBV12-3/TRBV12-4
CASSLVGSPEQYF
TGTGCCAGCAGTTTAGTAGGTAGCCCCGAGCAGTACTTC
>TRBJ2-1|-|TRBD2|TRBV5-4
CASSLERGGFNEQFF
TGTGCCAGCAGCTTGGAGCGCGGGGGGTTCAATGAGCAGTTCTTC
>TRBJ2-3|-|-|TRBV9
CASSVGWGRPDTQYF
TGTGCCAGCAGCGTAGGCTGGGGGCGCCCAGATACGCAGTATTTT